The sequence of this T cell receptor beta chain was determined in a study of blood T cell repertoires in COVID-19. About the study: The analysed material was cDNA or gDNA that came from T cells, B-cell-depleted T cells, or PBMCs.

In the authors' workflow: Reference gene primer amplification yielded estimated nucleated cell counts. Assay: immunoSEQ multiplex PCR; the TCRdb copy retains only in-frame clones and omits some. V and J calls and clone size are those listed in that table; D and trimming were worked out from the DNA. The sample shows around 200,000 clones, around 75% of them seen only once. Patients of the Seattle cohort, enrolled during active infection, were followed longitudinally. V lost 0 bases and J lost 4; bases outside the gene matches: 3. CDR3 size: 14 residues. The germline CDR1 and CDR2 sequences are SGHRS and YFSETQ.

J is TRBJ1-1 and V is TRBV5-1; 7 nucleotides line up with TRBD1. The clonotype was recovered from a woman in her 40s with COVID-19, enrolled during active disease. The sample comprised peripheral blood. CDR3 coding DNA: TGCGCCAGCAGCTTGGACAGGGGAATCACTGAAGCTTTCTTT. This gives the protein CASSLDRGITEAFF.